The clone carrying this TCR beta chain was observed a handful of times. What it binds is unknown. The sample comes from a study of cytomegalovirus exposure and HLA in healthy donors. The primer mix had 60 Vbeta and 13 Jbeta primers. Sequencing used immunoSEQ multiplex PCR; TCRdb keeps in-frame clones, though not all of them. The table lists 120,000 or so clones, about 80% of them singletons. In nominal health when sampled, donors likely had unrecorded immune exposures nonetheless. Study results and limitations: Some TCR beta chains (roughly 160 of them) were listed as cytomegalovirus-associated.

The sequence came from a man aged 30 to 45 in good health and CMV-seropositive. Material: PBMCs.

DNA of the CDR3: TGTGCCAGCAGCTTAGAGGTCGCGGGGGGCGAGAGCTCCTACGAGCAGTACTTC. Protein product: CASSLEVAGGESSYEQYF. The chain recombines TRBV7-9 with TRBJ2-7; 8 positions agree with TRBD2. Germline V gene data show CDR1 as SEHNR and CDR2 as FQNEAQ (reference sequence). The CDR3 length is 18 residues. V trimming: 1 base; J trimming: 0 bases; junction bases outside the gene matches: 11. Full variable domain (missing parts from reference TRBV7-9 and TRBJ2-7): DTGVSQNPRHKITKRGQNVTFRCDPISEHNRLYWYRQTLGQGPEFLTYFQNEAQLEKSRLLSDRFSAERPKGSFSTLEIQRTEQGDSAMYLCASSLEVAGGESSYEQYFGPGTRLTVT.